This entry lists 26 T cell receptor beta chains sequenced from one sample in a study of cytomegalovirus exposure and HLA in healthy donors. PCR involved 60 Vbeta and 13 Jbeta primers. Only in-frame clones appear in the TCRdb table, and some are missing; sequencing was by immunoSEQ multiplex PCR. The data hold some 190,000 clones, with around 76% observed a single time. The sequenced sample was PBMCs. These receptors were taken from a man aged 35-49 years in good health and CMV-seronegative.

The chain employs TRBV6-1 and TRBJ2-1, with 13 bases aligning to TRBD2. Trimming cost V 6 bases and J 8 bases; bases outside gene matches: 4. The CDR3 is made up of 14 amino acids. Germline lookup yields CDR1 MNHNS and CDR2 SASEGT. The CDR3 DNA reads as TGTGCCAGCAGGGGGACTAGCGGGAACCATGAGCAGTTCTTC. This encodes CASRGTSGNHEQFF.

A remark on this clone: With a much larger clone just one base away, this may be a read error. The chain employs TRBV7-2 and TRBJ2-5; 8 positions agree with TRBD1. The J call may be incorrect, as the DNA end agrees better with TRBJ2-7. Germline-derived CDR1 and CDR2 are SGHTA and FQGNSA. The CDR3 extends over 14 amino acids. CDR3 in DNA: TGTGCCAGCAGCCCCGGAACAGGGGGCTACGAGCAGTACTTC. It codes for CASSPGTGGYEQYF.

The sample holds a few counts of this clone. The rearrangement links TRBV6-1 to TRBJ2-2, with D possibly matching TRBD2 (5 bases). Trimming pared 7 bases from V and 8 bases from J, leaving 20 bases between. CDR1 is MNHNS, CDR2 SASEGT, per germline. This CDR3 contains 15 residues. The CDR3 coding sequence is TGTGCCAGCATCCTCGGGCTAGCTGAAACGGGGGAGCTGTTTTTT. Protein product: CASILGLAETGELFF.

The chain links TRBV6-5 to TRBJ2-7; possible D gene TRBD1, 6 bases. Between the trimmed V and J ends, which lost 7 bases and 4 bases, there was a span of 17 bases. This CDR3 has 14 amino acids. Germline CDR1 reads MNHEY; CDR2 reads SVGAGI. The CDR3 is CASTQSWGLYEQYF. The DNA of the CDR3 is TGTGCCAGCACCCAGTCTTGGGGGCTTTACGAGCAGTACTTC.

The chain uses TRBV28 and TRBJ2-7; 8 positions agree with TRBD1. CDR1 MDHEN and CDR2 SYDVKM come from the germline V gene. V shed 4 bases, J shed 7 bases, and the junction held 15 bases outside the gene matches. CDR3 length equals 16 residues. Written as DNA, the CDR3 is TGTGCCAGCAGTTGGGGGGATCGGACAGGGAAAAGGGAGCAGTACTTC. Translated: CASSWGDRTGKREQYF.

J is TRBJ2-5 and V is TRBV7-2, with TRBD1 matching 8 bases. Germline V lookup: CDR1 SGHTA, CDR2 FQGNSA. The J segment lost 4 bases and the V segment lost 5 bases, leaving 3 bases of the junction unmatched. The CDR3 loop spans 13 amino acids. The DNA of the CDR3 is TGTGCCAGCAGCCCGGACAGGGTAGAGACCCAGTACTTC. It codes for CASSPDRVETQYF.

The rearrangement links TRBV27 to TRBJ2-1, with TRBD2 as a possible D gene (5 bases). Per germline, CDR1 MNHEY and CDR2 SMNVEV (reference sequence). The CDR3 is made up of 18 amino acids. V lost 3 bases and J 2 bases, leaving 20 bases between the germline ends. The CDR3 coding sequence is TGTGCCAGCAGTTTCCCACCGAACAGCGGATACCCCTACAATGAGCAGTTCTTC. This encodes CASSFPPNSGYPYNEQFF.

The genes are TRBV10-2 and TRBJ2-5; D is possibly TRBD2 (6 bases). Germline lookup yields CDR1 WSHSY and CDR2 SAAADI. The length of the CDR3 is 17 residues. The V gene lost 0 bases and the J gene lost 5 bases, with 19 bases spanning the gap. The CDR3 DNA sequence: TGCGCCAGCAGTGAGTCAGGGACTCAGGTAGAGTGGGAGACCCAGTACTTC. Residues: CASSESGTQVEWETQYF.

The chain is built from TRBV5-5 and TRBJ1-3; 8 nucleotides align to TRBD1. The CDR3 contains 15 residues. V dropped 0 bases and J dropped 2; count of bases not matched to a gene: 1. CDR1 and CDR2 from the germline V gene are SGHKS and YYEKEE (reference sequence). This CDR3 reads CASSLGRGPGNTIYF. The CDR3 region has the DNA TGTGCCAGCAGCTTGGGCAGGGGGCCTGGAAACACCATATATTTT.

This chain connects TRBV10-3 to TRBJ2-3; 12 nucleotides agree with TRBD2. This CDR3 spans 15 amino acids. The germline gives CDR1 ENHRY, CDR2 SYGVKD. Germline trimming cut 0 bases from V and 5 bases from J; bases unmatched to any gene: 0. The CDR3 DNA is TGTGCCATCAGTGAGTCGACTAGCGGGAGAGATACGCAGTATTTT. It yields the protein CAISESTSGRDTQYF.

The genes are TRBV6-5 and TRBJ1-5; D might be TRBD1 (5 bases). The germline CDR1 and CDR2 sequences are MNHEY and SVGAGI. With 2 bases removed from V and 1 base from J, the gap between germline ends came to 6 bases. CDR3 size: 14 residues. CDR3 amino acids: CASSYRGSNQPQHF. The CDR3 DNA reads as TGTGCCAGCAGTTACAGGGGAAGCAATCAGCCCCAGCATTTT.

There are a few counts of this clone. The chain recombines TRBV27 with TRBJ1-6; no definite D call. The V end was cut by 4 bases, the J end by 0 bases, with 13 bases between. Germline lookup yields CDR1 MNHEY and CDR2 SMNVEV (reference sequence). This CDR3 contains 17 residues. CDR3 region: CASSSPRPSSYNSPLHF. Written as DNA, the CDR3 is TGTGCCAGCAGTTCCCCTCGCCCGAGCTCCTATAATTCACCCCTCCACTTT.

The chain links TRBV7-9 to TRBJ1-1; possible D gene TRBD1, 6 bases. CDR3 length equals 15 residues. Between the trimmed V and J ends, which lost 1 base and 6 bases, there was a span of 15 bases. Per the germline V gene, CDR1 is SEHNR and CDR2 is FQNEAQ (reference sequence). This CDR3 reads CASSLVGGADAEAFF. CDR3 coding DNA: TGTGCCAGCAGCTTAGTTGGGGGGGCGGATGCTGAAGCTTTCTTT.

The V call is TRBV2, the J call TRBJ2-7, with D perhaps TRBD1 (6 bases). Trimming shortened V by 6 bases and J by 6 bases, and 18 bases separated the two germline ends. Germline lookup yields CDR1 SNHLY and CDR2 FYNNEI. The CDR3 runs to 14 residues. The CDR3 reads CASRVGTGSGEQYF. DNA of the CDR3: TGTGCCAGCAGAGTAGGCACAGGGTCGGGCGAGCAGTACTTC.

This clone was seen only a few times. The V call is TRBV4-3, the J call TRBJ2-3, with TRBD2 identical over 9 bases. CDR3 length: 17 residues. Germline CDR1 and CDR2: LGHNA and YSLEER. Trimming took 0 bases from V and 2 from J; bases not matched to a gene: 6. The CDR3: CASSQDGLAGTTDTQYF. In DNA, the CDR3 is TGCGCCAGCAGCCAAGATGGGCTAGCGGGGACCACAGATACGCAGTATTTT.

The gene calls are TRBV5-4 and TRBJ1-2; 7 nucleotides agree with TRBD1. The CDR3 runs to 14 residues. The V gene end was trimmed by 4 bases and the J gene end by 0 bases; junction bases not matched to a gene: 3. Germline assignment: CDR1 SGHNT and CDR2 YYREEE (reference sequence). The CDR3, as DNA: TGTGCCAGCAGCCAGGGACAGACTAACTATGGCTACACCTTC. Protein sequence: CASSQGQTNYGYTF.

The J gene is TRBJ2-3, the V gene TRBV5-1; tentatively, D is TRBD2 (5 bases). Germline V lookup: CDR1 SGHRS, CDR2 YFSETQ. The CDR3 sequence is 14 residues long. V lost 1 base to trimming and J lost 5 bases, with 11 bases between them. The CDR3 protein is CASSLSDRGDTQYF. The CDR3 bases are TGCGCCAGCAGCTTGTCAGATCGGGGAGATACGCAGTATTTT.

A single count supports this clone. The rearrangement uses TRBV5-1 and TRBJ2-3; D ambiguous. Trimming cost V 3 bases and J 2 bases, with 10 bases left between them. Germline V gives CDR1 SGHRS, CDR2 YFSETQ. This CDR3 spans 14 amino acids. This chain's CDR3 is CASSSTPFTDTQYF. The CDR3 bases are TGCGCCAGCAGCTCCACTCCTTTCACAGATACGCAGTATTTT.

Concerning this clone itself: The sample has other DNA sequences that encode this CDR3 too. The chain links TRBV6-5 to TRBJ2-5; 8 positions agree with TRBD2. With V trimmed by 6 bases and J by 3 bases, 6 bases remained unmatched. Germline CDR1 and CDR2: MNHEY and SVGAGI. This CDR3 has 14 amino acids. The CDR3 DNA follows: TGTGCCAGCAGCCGAGCGGGGGTGGAAGAGACCCAGTACTTC. Translated: CASSRAGVEETQYF.

The V gene is TRBV6-5, the J gene TRBJ1-6, with 7 nucleotides matching TRBD1. The CDR3 length is 15 residues. V lost 6 bases, J lost 10 bases, and 12 bases stayed unmatched. Germline CDR1 MNHEY, CDR2 SVGAGI. The CDR3, as DNA: TGTGCCAGCAGCCCGACAGGGATGGAGCGATCACCCCTCCACTTT. Translation gives CASSPTGMERSPLHF.

The chain links TRBV7-3 to TRBJ2-5; TRBD2 is a possible D gene (5 bases). The V end lost 0 bases, the J end lost 5 bases, and 13 bases lay between the germline ends. In germline, CDR1 is SGHTA, CDR2 FQGTGA. The CDR3 is 15 amino acids. As DNA, the CDR3 is TGTGCCAGCAGCTTAACGTCCCAGCGGACTGAGACCCAGTACTTC. Translation gives CASSLTSQRTETQYF.

This clone occurred once. The chain recombines TRBV9 with TRBJ2-1; tentatively, D is TRBD2 (7 bases). V was cut by 0 bases and J by 4 bases, with 17 bases left in between. Germline values: CDR1 SGDLS, CDR2 YYNGEE. The CDR3 spans 17 residues. The CDR3 reads CASSVGRGANRYNEQFF. CDR3 DNA sequence: TGTGCCAGCAGCGTAGGTCGGGGGGCGAACAGGTACAATGAGCAGTTCTTC.

The chain uses TRBV29-1 and TRBJ2-2, with D perhaps TRBD1 (6 bases). The CDR3 contains 15 residues. Germline V CDR1 and CDR2: SQVTM, ANQGSEA. Trimming took off 3 bases at V and 3 bases at J, with 14 bases between the two ends. The CDR3 coding sequence is TGCAGCGTTGATACGGGCAGGGGAGACACCGGGGAGCTGTTTTTT. This codes for CSVDTGRGDTGELFF.

This sequence joins TRBV30 and TRBJ2-3; 8 bases map to TRBD1. The junction had 8 bases not matched to a gene; V was cut back by 2 bases and J by 4 bases. This CDR3 is built from 15 residues. Per germline, CDR1 GTSNPN and CDR2 SVGIG (reference sequence). CDR3 coding DNA: TGTGCCTGGAGTAAAGGGTCAGGGGGCCCAGATACGCAGTATTTT. Translated: CAWSKGSGGPDTQYF. The complete variable domain, with remaining parts taken from reference TRBV30 and TRBJ2-3, reads SQTIHQWPATLVQPVGSPLSLECTVEGTSNPNLYWYRQAAGRGLQLLFYSVGIGQISSEVPQNLSASRPQDRQFILSSKKLLLSDSGFYLCAWSKGSGGPDTQYFGPGTRLTVL.

This clone has just one count. The rearrangement uses TRBV7-9 and TRBJ1-2; D possibly corresponds to TRBD1 (6 bases). From germline, CDR1 is SEHNR and CDR2 FQNEAQ (reference sequence). The CDR3 is 13 amino acids. The V and J ends lost 5 bases and 7 bases respectively, with 14 bases between them. The CDR3 loop reads CASSPSGARGYTF. CDR3 coding DNA: TGTGCCAGCAGCCCTTCAGGGGCGCGTGGCTACACCTTC.

J is TRBJ2-4 and V is TRBV5-1; no clear D gene. This CDR3 is built from 14 residues. Looked up from germline, CDR1 is SGHRS and CDR2 is YFSETQ. Trimming stripped 0 bases from V and 8 bases from J, with 12 bases between. In nucleotides, the CDR3 is TGCGCCAGCAGCTTGGGGTGGAAGCAGGACATTCAGTACTTC. Translated, it gives CASSLGWKQDIQYF.